The 6 T cell receptor beta chains listed next were all sequenced from one sample in a study of CDR3 diversity in severe acne. TCRdb passed the PCR reads through MiXCR, listing each CDR3 protein once. The sample shows over 70,000 distinct CDR3 sequences, 51% of them seen only once. Specimen: blood. These receptors were obtained from a male donor in good health, without acne.

The chain couples TRBV29-1 to TRBJ2-7; 10 bases fit TRBD1. Germline assignment: CDR1 SQVTM and CDR2 ANQGSEA. CDR3 length equals 13 residues. In DNA, the CDR3 is TGCAGTGAAGGACAGGGGGGGTCCTACGAGCAGTACTTC. Translation: CSEGQGGSYEQYF.

The CDR3 coding sequence is TGTGCCACCAGCAGACACAGTTGGGCCGGGACTAGCGGGAGAATTTCCGAGCAGTACTTC. It encodes CATSRHSWAGTSGRISEQYF. The rearrangement joins TRBV15 to TRBJ2-7; 14 nucleotides match TRBD2. CDR1 and CDR2 (germline): LNHNV, YYDKDF (reference sequence). The V and J ends lost 2 bases and 6 bases, in that order; junction bases with no gene match: 18. The CDR3 extends over 20 amino acids. The variable domain in full, completed from reference TRBV15 and TRBJ2-7, reads DAMVIQNPRYQVTQFGKPVTLSCSQTLNHNVMYWYQQKSSQAPKLLFHYYDKDFNNEADTPDNFQSRRPNTSFCFLDIRSPGLGDTAMYLCATSRHSWAGTSGRISEQYFGPGTRLTVT.

This rearrangement joins TRBV19 to TRBJ1-2; D call uncertain. Deletions cut 8 bases from V and 4 bases from J, with 14 bases between. The CDR3 contains 13 residues. Germline V gene data show CDR1 as LNHDA and CDR2 as SQIVND (reference sequence). In DNA form, the CDR3 reads TGTGCCAGTTCCCCAGCATCTGGCTATGGCTACACCTTC. Its protein product is CASSPASGYGYTF.

The gene calls are TRBV6-6 and TRBJ2-7; 8 nucleotides match TRBD1. CDR3 length equals 13 residues. J gave up 4 bases and V 5 bases, and 4 bases lay outside the gene matches. From germline, CDR1 is MNHNY and CDR2 SVGAGI (reference sequence). The DNA for the CDR3 is TGTGCCAGCAGTCTGCGACAGGGGTACGAGCAGTACTTC. This codes for CASSLRQGYEQYF.

At least ten counts were recorded for this clonotype. V gene TRBV18 combines with J gene TRBJ1-3; D gene unclear. Per germline, CDR1 KGHSH and CDR2 LQKENI. CDR3 length: 13 amino acids. V dropped 0 bases and J dropped 3 bases, with 3 bases sitting between them. This CDR3 reads CASSPPDGNTIYF. The CDR3 DNA reads as TGTGCCAGCTCACCACCTGATGGAAACACCATATATTTT.

This chain connects TRBV6-6 to TRBJ2-2; 7 nucleotides align to TRBD1. The germline V gene encodes CDR1 MNHNY and CDR2 SVGAGI (reference sequence). V lost 7 bases and J lost 2; bases outside the gene matches: 13. The CDR3 covers 17 residues. The chain's CDR3 is CASNDLSGTANTGELFF. The CDR3 DNA is TGTGCCAGCAACGATTTATCGGGGACAGCCAACACCGGGGAGCTGTTTTTT.